These T cell receptor beta chains were read from a single sample in a study of T cell changes during pregnancy in multiple sclerosis. Assay used: immunoSEQ multiplex PCR; TCRdb lists only in-frame clones, some missing. The top ten clones hold around 1.7% of a sample with around 96,000 clones, about 94% of them seen once. The sequenced sample was peripheral blood, obtained after pregnancy. Receptors originate from a female donor in good health, enrolled as a control in a pregnancy study. CDR3s include the opening cysteine and the closing phenylalanine or tryptophan. Fields, in order: V gene, D gene, J gene, clone size, CDR3 protein, CDR3 DNA. D genes are given only for firm matches. Rows give clone size only sometimes, using once, few, many, or a class for an expanded clone.

V: TRBV6-6
D: TRBD1
J: TRBJ2-5
size: NA
CDR3: CASSYRRDRLAETQYF
DNA: TGTGCCAGCAGTTACCGCAGGGACAGGTTAGCAGAGACCCAGTACTTC

V: TRBV27
D: TRBD2
J: TRBJ2-1
size: NA
CDR3: CASSLVAGGDNEQFF
DNA: TGTGCCAGCAGTTTAGTAGCGGGAGGGGACAATGAGCAGTTCTTC

V: TRBV30
D: NA
J: TRBJ2-7
size: NA
CDR3: CAWDSGLWEQYF
DNA: TGTGCCTGGGACAGTGGTTTGTGGGAGCAGTACTTC

V: TRBV28
D: TRBD2
J: TRBJ2-1
size: NA
CDR3: CASSPRAGGPHEQFF
DNA: TGTGCCAGCAGTCCCAGAGCGGGAGGGCCCCATGAGCAGTTCTTC

V: TRBV2
D: NA
J: TRBJ1-4
size: NA
CDR3: CASSREGVATNEKLFF
DNA: TGTGCCAGCAGCCGGGAAGGAGTTGCAACTAATGAAAAACTGTTTTTT

V: TRBV7-9
D: TRBD2
J: TRBJ2-1
size: NA
CDR3: CASSLRRELAGGPYNEQFF
DNA: TGTGCCAGCAGCTTGCGCCGCGAACTAGCGGGAGGGCCGTACAATGAGCAGTTCTTC

V: TRBV7-6
D: TRBD1
J: TRBJ1-5
size: NA
CDR3: CASSRTGDRNQPQHF
DNA: TGTGCCAGCAGCCGGACAGGGGATCGCAATCAGCCCCAGCATTTT

V: TRBV13
D: TRBD1
J: TRBJ2-7
size: NA
CDR3: CASSFDRGGYEQYF
DNA: TGTGCCAGCAGCTTCGACAGGGGCGGCTACGAGCAGTACTTC

V: TRBV2
D: TRBD1
J: TRBJ1-1
size: NA
CDR3: CASSEHIGTASAFF
DNA: TGTGCCAGCAGTGAACACATAGGGACAGCTAGCGCTTTCTTT

V: TRBV28
D: NA
J: TRBJ1-3
size: NA
CDR3: CASSFAGYGNTIYF
DNA: TGTGCCAGCAGTTTCGCAGGCTATGGAAACACCATATATTTT

V: TRBV28
D: NA
J: TRBJ1-4
size: NA
CDR3: CASSLPRGTEKLFF
DNA: TGTGCCAGCAGTCTCCCCCGGGGGACTGAAAAACTGTTTTTT

V: TRBV19
D: NA
J: TRBJ1-4
size: NA
CDR3: CASTQGRTGEKLFF
DNA: TGTGCCAGTACCCAGGGGAGAACTGGTGAAAAACTGTTTTTT

V: TRBV28
D: NA
J: TRBJ2-5
size: NA
CDR3: CASSFGLFRDKQETQYF
DNA: TGTGCCAGCAGTTTTGGGCTTTTCCGGGACAAGCAAGAGACCCAGTACTTC

V: TRBV19
D: NA
J: TRBJ1-4
size: NA
CDR3: CASSQGGKLFF
DNA: TGTGCCAGTAGTCAGGGAGGAAAACTGTTTTTT

V: TRBV5-4
D: NA
J: TRBJ2-6
size: NA
CDR3: CASSLQGSGANVLTF
DNA: TGTGCCAGCAGCTTACAGGGTTCCGGGGCCAACGTCCTGACTTTC

V: TRBV11-2
D: NA
J: TRBJ2-1
size: once
CDR3: CASSLVETSSFF
DNA: TGTGCCAGCAGCTTGGTGGAGACTAGTAGTTTCTTC

V: TRBV27
D: NA
J: TRBJ2-7
size: once
CDR3: CASSSSTGGTYEQYF
DNA: TGTGCCAGCAGTTCCTCGACGGGGGGCACCTACGAGCAGTACTTC

V: TRBV18
D: TRBD1
J: TRBJ2-7
size: NA
CDR3: CASSPGQGTGEQYF
DNA: TGTGCCAGCTCACCGGGACAGGGAACGGGCGAGCAGTACTTC

V: TRBV5-1
D: TRBD1
J: TRBJ2-5
size: NA
CDR3: CASSSQGGQETQYF
DNA: TGCGCCAGCAGCTCACAGGGGGGCCAAGAGACCCAGTACTTC